A single sample gave rise to the 32 T cell receptor beta chains below, sequenced in a study of shared clonotypes between healthy human individuals. It was CD45RO-negative cells, positively selected for CCR7, that made up naive CD8 cells, with terminally differentiated effector memory CD45RA+ cells excluded. Profiling relied on immunoSEQ multiplex PCR, and the TCRdb table lists in-frame clones only, not all of them. Among millions of clones listed, roughly 91% were seen once. The sequenced material came from naive CD8+ T cells from PBMCs. The receptors shown here come from a man aged 18-30 years in good health. Some clones in this sample may be carry-over from other donors' samples.

This clone appeared a single time. V is TRBV19 and J is TRBJ1-3; 7 positions agree with TRBD1. The CDR3 length is 17 residues. From germline, CDR1 is LNHDA and CDR2 SQIVND (reference sequence). Losses at the gene ends were 2 bases for V and 4 bases for J; bases not matched to a gene: 11. The chain's CDR3 is CASSITPATGTGNTIYF. The DNA of the CDR3 is TGTGCCAGTAGTATAACCCCGGCGACAGGGACGGGAAACACCATATATTTT.

V gene TRBV7-8 combines with J gene TRBJ2-7; the match to TRBD1 covers 8 bases. The J segment lost 3 bases and the V segment lost 1 base, leaving 11 bases of the junction unmatched. CDR3 length: 17 residues. Germline V CDR1 and CDR2: SGHVS, FQNEAQ. The CDR3 DNA sequence: TGTGCCAGCAGCTTAGGCTTAGGGACAGGTTTTGACTACGAGCAGTACTTC. It encodes CASSLGLGTGFDYEQYF.

The chain joins TRBV28 to TRBJ1-6; no clear D gene. This CDR3 is 15 amino acids long. V was trimmed by 7 bases and J by 0 bases, leaving 10 bases between them. CDR1 is MDHEN and CDR2 is SYDVKM in the germline V gene. This chain's CDR3 is CASNPVSSYNSPLHF. For the CDR3, the DNA is TGTGCCAGCAACCCCGTAAGCTCCTATAATTCACCCCTCCACTTT. The whole variable domain, remainder taken from reference TRBV28 and TRBJ1-6, is DVKVTQSSRYLVKRTGEKVFLECVQDMDHENMFWYRQDPGLGLRLIYFSYDVKMKEKGDIPEGYSVSREKKERFSLILESASTNQTSMYLCASNPVSSYNSPLHFGNGTRLTVT.

This clone was detected only a few times. The V call is TRBV19, the J call TRBJ2-2, with TRBD2 identical over 9 bases. Germline lookup yields CDR1 LNHDA and CDR2 SQIVND (reference sequence). V was pared by 10 bases and J by 6 bases, with 6 bases of the junction left unmatched. The CDR3 covers 13 residues. CDR3 nucleotides: TGTGCCACCTTAGCGGGAGAGGCCGGGGAGCTGTTTTTT. Translation gives CATLAGEAGELFF.

This clone was observed once. V is TRBV5-1 and J is TRBJ2-1; the match to TRBD1 covers 7 bases. Trimming took 4 bases from V and 4 from J; bases not matched to a gene: 8. This CDR3 region has 15 residues. Germline V lookup: CDR1 SGHRS, CDR2 YFSETQ. The chain's CDR3 is CASSGGQTPYNEQFF. In DNA form, the CDR3 reads TGCGCCAGCAGCGGGGGACAGACCCCTTACAATGAGCAGTTCTTC.

The CDR3 sequence is CAWRDRTGDQPQHF. CDR3 bases: TGTGCCTGGAGAGACAGGACAGGGGATCAGCCCCAGCATTTT. The V and J genes are TRBV30 and TRBJ1-5; 9 bases are a match to TRBD1. The J segment lost 5 bases and the V segment lost 3 bases, leaving 5 bases of the junction unmatched. Germline-derived CDR1 and CDR2 are GTSNPN and SVGIG (reference sequence). This CDR3 spans 14 amino acids.

This rearrangement joins TRBV7-9 to TRBJ1-1; possibly TRBD1 for D (5 bases). Trimming took off 4 bases at V and 4 bases at J, with 13 bases between the two ends. Germline loops: CDR1 SEHNR, CDR2 FQNEAQ (reference sequence). This CDR3 is built from 14 residues. The CDR3 is CASSSADRSTEAFF. As DNA, the CDR3 is TGTGCCAGCAGCTCGGCCGACAGAAGCACTGAAGCTTTCTTT.

The chain recombines TRBV28 with TRBJ1-1; TRBD1 might be the D (6 bases). Germline CDR1 and CDR2: MDHEN and SYDVKM. V lost 6 bases, J lost 3 bases, and 17 bases lay in between. CDR3 size: 15 residues. The CDR3 nucleotides are TGTGCCAGCAGCGGAACAGGCCAGGGGTACACTGAAGCTTTCTTT. Translated, it gives CASSGTGQGYTEAFF.

This clone occurred once. The rearrangement links TRBV11-2 to TRBJ2-3; D unclear. Per the germline V gene, CDR1 is SGHAT and CDR2 is FQNNGV. CDR3 size: 15 residues. The V end was cut by 0 bases, the J end by 1 base, with 8 bases between. The CDR3 loop reads CASSLDVTGTDTQYF. Here the CDR3 DNA reads TGTGCCAGCAGCTTAGACGTCACGGGCACAGATACGCAGTATTTT.

The gene calls are TRBV7-9 and TRBJ1-3, with no clear D. Germline CDR1 is SEHNR and CDR2 is FQNEAQ (reference sequence). The CDR3 loop spans 12 amino acids. The ends were cut back, 6 bases at V and 4 bases at J, with 7 bases in the middle. This CDR3 is CASRESGNTIYF. In DNA, the CDR3 is TGTGCCAGCAGGGAATCGGGAAACACCATATATTTT.

The chain uses TRBV6-1 and TRBJ2-2; 7 nucleotides line up with TRBD2. This CDR3 region has 18 residues. The germline V gene has CDR1 MNHNS and CDR2 SASEGT. Trimming at V came to 1 base and at J to 1 base, leaving 9 bases not matched to a gene. As DNA, the CDR3 is TGTGCCAGCAGTGAAGTGCTAGCGGCCTTCTTGAACACCGGGGAGCTGTTTTTT. Protein product: CASSEVLAAFLNTGELFF.

The genes are TRBV29-1 and TRBJ2-2; 15 nucleotides agree with TRBD2. The CDR3 is 14 amino acids. Per the germline V gene, CDR1 is SQVTM and CDR2 is ANQGSEA. The trim removed 6 bases at V and 6 bases at J, leaving 2 bases unmatched. The DNA of the CDR3 is TGCAGCGTCGGACTAGCGGGAGGGGCCGGGGAGCTGTTTTTT. Its protein product is CSVGLAGGAGELFF.

J is TRBJ1-2 and V is TRBV19, with D maybe TRBD1 (5 bases). The CDR3 sequence is 15 residues long. Germline CDR1 reads LNHDA; CDR2 reads SQIVND (reference sequence). Trimming took off 6 bases at V and 6 bases at J, with 20 bases between the two ends. The CDR3 region is CASRGRRGPIDGYTF. DNA for the CDR3: TGTGCCAGTAGGGGCCGGAGGGGCCCCATCGATGGCTACACCTTC.

The V and J genes are TRBV29-1 and TRBJ2-7, with TRBD1 matching over 9 bases. The length of the CDR3 is 15 residues. V lost 1 base, J lost 3 bases, and 7 bases stayed unmatched. Germline loops: CDR1 SQVTM, CDR2 ANQGSEA. CDR3 amino acids: CSVEGGDRAGYEQYF. For the CDR3, the DNA is TGCAGCGTTGAAGGGGGGGACAGGGCTGGCTACGAGCAGTACTTC.

The chain joins TRBV7-8 to TRBJ1-1; D remains ambiguous. Germline CDR1 SGHVS, CDR2 FQNEAQ. Trimming shortened V by 5 bases and J by 7 bases, and 14 bases separated the two germline ends. The CDR3 length is 13 residues. The CDR3 DNA sequence: TGTGCCAGCAGCCCCCAAGTGGGCAGTGAAGCTTTCTTT. It yields the protein CASSPQVGSEAFF.

The chain joins TRBV7-3 to TRBJ1-1; unclear D gene. CDR1 SGHTA and CDR2 FQGTGA come from the germline V gene. V was cut by 8 bases and J by 2 bases, with 18 bases left in between. This CDR3 comprises 15 residues. The CDR3 nucleotides are TGTGCCAGCCCCGGGGAGGGCCCAAAAAACACTGAAGCTTTCTTT. Translation: CASPGEGPKNTEAFF.

This rearrangement joins TRBV9 to TRBJ2-2, with D hard to call. Germline V gene lookup returns CDR1 SGDLS and CDR2 YYNGEE. V dropped 4 bases and J dropped 3 bases, with 10 bases sitting between them. The CDR3 totals 14 residues. The CDR3 DNA reads as TGTGCCAGCAGCCCATGGCCGGACACCGGGGAGCTGTTTTTT. Amino acids: CASSPWPDTGELFF.

The chain has TRBV4-1 and TRBJ2-6; D is possibly TRBD1 or TRBD2 (5 bases each). Trimming left V 0 bases short and J 1 base short, with 19 bases between. Germline CDR1 reads MGHRA; CDR2 reads YSYEKL. The CDR3 runs to 20 residues. DNA for the CDR3: TGCGCCAGCAGCCAAGATGATGGGGACGGACCCCCTTCTGGGGCCAACGTCCTGACTTTC. It is translated as CASSQDDGDGPPSGANVLTF.

The genes are TRBV4-1 and TRBJ2-7; TRBD2 agrees at 10 bases. The germline V gene has CDR1 MGHRA and CDR2 YSYEKL. The CDR3 runs 15 residues. With 4 bases clipped from V and 3 bases from J, the junction kept 6 bases outside the gene matches. The CDR3 nucleotides read TGCGCCAGCAGCCCGCAGGTAGCGGGAGGCTACGAGCAGTACTTC. Translated: CASSPQVAGGYEQYF.

The CDR3 reads CASAMGGPPKNIQYF. The CDR3 nucleotides are TGTGCCAGCGCCATGGGGGGGCCTCCCAAAAACATTCAGTACTTC. This chain links TRBV7-9 with TRBJ2-4, with a tentative D call TRBD2 (7 bases). CDR1 SEHNR and CDR2 FQNEAQ come from the germline V gene (reference sequence). The CDR3 has 15 amino acids. V was shortened by 8 bases and J by 2 bases, with 16 bases between the two germline ends.

Regarding this clone: One end of the junction fails to match germline, which may point to a read error. CDR3: CASSLGTTENIQYF. The CDR3 nucleotides read TGTGCCAGCAGTTTGGGGACTACGGAAAACATTCAGTACTTC. The rearrangement uses TRBV5-6 and TRBJ2-4; 7 bases map to TRBD2. The CDR3 loop spans 14 amino acids. Germline CDR1 and CDR2: SGHDT and YYEEEE.

The chain uses TRBV28 and TRBJ2-1; 8 nucleotides align to TRBD1. CDR3 length equals 15 residues. Germline CDR1 MDHEN, CDR2 SYDVKM. The trim removed 2 bases at V and 9 bases at J, leaving 9 bases unmatched. DNA of the CDR3: TGTGCCAGCAGTTTACCCGACAGGGGTCTGGGTGAGCAGTTCTTC. Translation: CASSLPDRGLGEQFF. Filled out from reference TRBV28 and TRBJ2-1, the complete variable domain reads DVKVTQSSRYLVKRTGEKVFLECVQDMDHENMFWYRQDPGLGLRLIYFSYDVKMKEKGDIPEGYSVSREKKERFSLILESASTNQTSMYLCASSLPDRGLGEQFFGPGTRLTVL.

V usage is TRBV5-4 and J usage is TRBJ1-2; D perhaps matches TRBD1 (5 bases). The CDR3 totals 13 residues. The V and J ends lost 3 bases and 4 bases respectively, with 10 bases between them. Germline values: CDR1 SGHNT, CDR2 YYREEE (reference sequence). The CDR3 bases are TGTGCCAGCAGCTCCCGGGACGTCTATGGCTACACCTTC. It yields the protein CASSSRDVYGYTF.

The chain is built from TRBV5-5 and TRBJ2-6, with no clear D. Germline V gene lookup returns CDR1 SGHKS and CDR2 YYEKEE (reference sequence). The CDR3 totals 16 residues. Deletions cut 5 bases from V and 1 base from J, with 13 bases between. The chain's CDR3 is CASSPSMRSGANVLTF. DNA for the CDR3: TGTGCCAGCAGTCCCTCCATGAGATCTGGGGCCAACGTCCTGACTTTC.

A note on this clone: Other nucleotide sequences in the sample specify the same CDR3. V usage is TRBV7-9 and J usage is TRBJ2-7; D is undetermined. The germline CDR1 and CDR2 sequences are SEHNR and FQNEAQ (reference sequence). The length of the CDR3 is 13 residues. Trimming took 3 bases from V and 0 from J, leaving 6 bases between them. The CDR3 bases are TGTGCCAGCAGCTTCTCGGACTCCTACGAGCAGTACTTC. This sequence encodes CASSFSDSYEQYF.

This clone was recorded only once. Written as DNA, the CDR3 is TGTGCCAGCAGCCCTCTGGGACTAGCGACCCAAGAGACCCAGTACTTC. Its translation is CASSPLGLATQETQYF. The gene calls are TRBV16 and TRBJ2-5; 10 nucleotides align to TRBD2. The CDR3 covers 16 residues. CDR1 and CDR2 (germline): KGHSY, FQNENV. J gave up 1 base and V 4 bases, and 6 bases lay outside the gene matches.

This sequence joins TRBV30 and TRBJ2-5; TRBD1 aligns across 8 bases. Gene TRBJ2-7 matches the end of the DNA better, so the J call may be wrong. This CDR3 comprises 13 residues. Germline V gene sequence: CDR1 GTSNPN, CDR2 SVGIG (reference sequence). In nucleotides, the CDR3 is TGTGCCTGGAGTGTAGGACAGGGCTACGAGCAGTACTTC. This encodes CAWSVGQGYEQYF.

The chain uses TRBV7-2 and TRBJ1-1; no definite D call. Germline V gene lookup returns CDR1 SGHTA and CDR2 FQGNSA. Trimming took off 4 bases at V and 1 base at J, with 7 bases between the two ends. The CDR3 consists of 13 residues. CDR3 residues: CASSSARNTEAFF. The CDR3 DNA reads TGTGCCAGCAGCTCGGCGAGGAACACTGAAGCTTTCTTT. The full variable domain, completed using reference TRBV7-2 and TRBJ1-1, is GAGVSQSPSNKVTEKGKDVELRCDPISGHTALYWYRQSLGQGLEFLIYFQGNSAPDKSGLPSDRFSAERTGGSVSTLTIQRTQQEDSAVYLCASSSARNTEAFFGQGTRLTVV.

This chain links TRBV19 with TRBJ2-7; TRBD2 matches at 9 bases. The junction had 3 bases not matched to a gene; V was cut back by 1 base and J by 2 bases. From germline, CDR1 is LNHDA and CDR2 SQIVND (reference sequence). The CDR3 length is 15 residues. The CDR3 region has the DNA TGTGCCAGTAGTATAGGCCCTAGCGGGACCTACGAGCAGTACTTC. This sequence encodes CASSIGPSGTYEQYF.

The chain links TRBV2 to TRBJ2-7; perhaps TRBD1 as D (5 bases). The CDR3 has 15 amino acids. CDR1 and CDR2 from the germline V gene are SNHLY and FYNNEI. V lost 2 bases and J lost 2, with 13 bases in between. DNA of the CDR3: TGTGCCAGCAGTGAAAGGCCAGGGTATGCCTACGAGCAGTACTTC. Translating it yields CASSERPGYAYEQYF.

The chain employs TRBV14 and TRBJ2-1, with a tentative D call TRBD1 (6 bases). CDR1 is SGHDN and CDR2 is FVKESK in the germline V gene. The V and J ends lost 1 base and 10 bases respectively, with 11 bases between them. The CDR3 contains 13 residues. The CDR3 protein is CASSQVRGYEQFF. The CDR3 nucleotides read TGTGCCAGCAGCCAAGTCAGGGGATACGAGCAGTTCTTC.

This sequence joins TRBV28 and TRBJ2-5; D unclear. The J call is uncertain, as TRBJ2-7 better fits the DNA end. This CDR3 contains 14 residues. Germline CDR1 and CDR2: MDHEN and SYDVKM. The CDR3 sequence is CASSPSRWAYEQYF. The CDR3 region has the DNA TGTGCCAGCAGCCCGTCACGGTGGGCCTACGAGCAGTACTTC.